Listed here is a single T cell receptor (beta chain). Its antigen remains unknown. Indicated treatment: some 20 received Ad26.COV2.S at low or high dose, single or two shots; five or six received placebo; per-sample allocation not given. The samples were gathered on day 63 after the first injection of vaccine or placebo. It was an adult aged 18-55 years in Boston who was the donor. The source of the sample is a study of Ad26.COV2.S vaccination and SARS-CoV-2 variants. At the level of the study: Vaccine-arm donor from the placebo-controlled COV1001 Ad26.COV2.S trial. Study-level results: Individuals receiving vaccine had higher spike-specific TCR breadth than placebo recipients did.

Profiled with immunoSEQ multiplex PCR; TCRdb holds only in-frame clones, not every one. In the table there are hundreds of thousands of clones, about four fifths of which are singletons. V trimming: 4 bases; J trimming: 8 bases; junction bases outside the gene matches: 21. CDR3 length equals 19 residues. Germline V gene data show CDR1 as MGHRA and CDR2 as YSYEKL. This sequence originates from a person between 18 and 60 years old who received the Ad26.COV2.S COVID-19 vaccine or a placebo. The sequencing used peripheral blood, collected in a trial of Ad26.COV2.S vaccine versus placebo. This chain connects TRBV4-1 to TRBJ1-2, with 11 bases matching TRBD1. The CDR3 sequence: CASSPERGGADRGLIGYTF. CDR3 bases: TGCGCCAGCAGCCCGGAGCGGGGAGGAGCGGACAGGGGGCTTATCGGCTACACCTTC.